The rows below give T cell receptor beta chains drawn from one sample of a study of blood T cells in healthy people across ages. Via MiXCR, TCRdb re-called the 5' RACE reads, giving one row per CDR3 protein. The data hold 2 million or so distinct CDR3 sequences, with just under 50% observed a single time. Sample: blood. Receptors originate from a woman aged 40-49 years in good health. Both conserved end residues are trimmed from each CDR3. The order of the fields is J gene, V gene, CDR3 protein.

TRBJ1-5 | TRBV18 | ASSSKLDRDNQPQH
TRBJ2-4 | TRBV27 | ASSPHGGEQY
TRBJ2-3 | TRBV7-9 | ASSHGPGTQY
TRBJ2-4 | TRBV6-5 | ASTPGGGHGNIQY
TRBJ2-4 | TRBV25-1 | ASSSRWAVGY
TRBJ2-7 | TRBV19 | ASSTHAASGANYEQY
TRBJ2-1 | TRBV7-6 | ASSLVVGGLTDSYNEQF
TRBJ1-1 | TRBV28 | ASSRNRGRPEAF
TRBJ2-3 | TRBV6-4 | ASSDSSGFLTDTQY
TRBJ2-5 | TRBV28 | ASRSSETQY
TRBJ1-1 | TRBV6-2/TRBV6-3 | AVSLTRSTEAF
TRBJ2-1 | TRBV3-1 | ASSQENRLHNEQF
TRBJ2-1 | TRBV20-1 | SALGGPGDEQF
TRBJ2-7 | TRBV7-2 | ASSQSGGGTYEQY
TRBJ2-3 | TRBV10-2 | ASRKGVSDTQY
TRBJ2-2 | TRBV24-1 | ATSVAGQGRTGELF
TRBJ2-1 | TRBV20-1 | SARDGGRADNEQF
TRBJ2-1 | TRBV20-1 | SAHQTSPRNEQF
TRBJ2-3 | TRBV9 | ASRRAGGADTQY
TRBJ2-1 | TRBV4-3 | ASSQGVAGGDNEQF
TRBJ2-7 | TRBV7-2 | ASSPMGGTSSYEQY
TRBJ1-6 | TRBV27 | ASSLVAGSSYNSPLH
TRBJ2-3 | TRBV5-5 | ASSSDLGQNTDTQY
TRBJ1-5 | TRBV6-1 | ASSDIGYSNQPQH
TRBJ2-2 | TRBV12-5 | ASGFGQGLYTGELF
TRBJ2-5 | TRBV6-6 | ASSGVRETQY
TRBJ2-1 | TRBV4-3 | ASSQDLGWWGF
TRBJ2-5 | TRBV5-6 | ASSPLTRGTVERETQY